The T cell receptor beta chain described here comes from a study of spatial heterogeneity in lung cancer. As concerns this clonotype: Its antigen remains unidentified.

In germline, CDR1 is MGHRA, CDR2 YSYEKL. The CDR3 covers 13 residues. Trimming took off 1 base at V and 1 base at J, with 5 bases between the two ends. Time point denoted: sample taken at primary tumor resection. Findings of the study overall: How many expanded intratumoral alpha and beta TCRs were present tracked the tumor mutation count, which was a count of nonsynonymous mutations.

One entry per CDR3 protein, called by TCRdb with MiXCR from the 5' RACE reads. The top ten hold approximately 22% of the sample, which has around 100,000 distinct CDR3 sequences, nearly 4.5% seen once. The genes are TRBV4-1 and TRBJ2-7; D not certain. This TCR was sampled from a male donor with early-stage non-small cell lung cancer. Sequenced here: lung tumor tissue, sampled at surgery. In DNA, the CDR3 is TGCGCCAGCAGCCAAGCTTTTTCCTACGAGCAGTACTTC. Translation: CASSQAFSYEQYF.